This T cell receptor (beta chain) was identified in a study of OX40 agonist ivuxolimab in advanced cancers. Germline values: CDR1 LGHNA, CDR2 YSLEER. The CDR3 consists of 14 residues. V was pared by 1 base and J by 4 bases, with 11 bases between. Profiling relied on immunoSEQ multiplex PCR, and the TCRdb table lists in-frame clones only, not all of them. Among 20,000 to 30,000 clones, over 80% were seen once, and the ten largest hold about 8%. The receptor comes from an adult with an advanced solid tumor such as melanoma, head and neck, liver or kidney cancer. Sequenced material: CD4+ or CD8+ T cells sorted from blood, taken in a trial of the OX40 agonist ivuxolimab. The V and J genes are TRBV4-3 and TRBJ2-7; D uncertain. CDR3 DNA: TGCGCCAGCAGCCAAGGTACTACCTCTTACGAGCAGTACTTC. Its protein is CASSQGTTSYEQYF.